This record covers a single TCR beta chain. Antigen: not known. TCR beta from blood CD8+ and CD4+ T cells was sequenced. The record originates from a study of CD8 T cells in Susac syndrome. Overall study findings and caveats: The total CD8+ repertoires yielded around 15 Susac-specific public clones and the CD8+ TEMRA repertoires yielded 4 or 5.

Reverse transcription of about 0.5 to 1 ug RNA was carried out with random hexamers. The method of amplification for TCR beta CDR3 was immunoSEQ multiplex PCR, covering 54 Vbeta and 13 Jbeta. TCRdb ran MiXCR on the immunoSEQ multiplex PCR reads and lists one entry per CDR3 protein. This table holds about 81,000 distinct CDR3 sequences, 94% found once. Sequencing was carried out using CD8+ T cells from PBMCs. The receptor was isolated from a human donor with Susac syndrome.

In DNA, the CDR3 is TGTGCCAGCAGTTTGAAGGCGGGCCCTGCACTCTACAATGAGCAGTTCTTC. It codes for CASSLKAGPALYNEQFF. V gene TRBV12-3 or TRBV12-4 combines with J gene TRBJ2-1, with a weak D call TRBD2 (5 bases). CDR3 length equals 17 residues. V shed 3 bases and J shed 3 bases, with 18 bases lying between them.